This entry describes one T cell receptor (beta chain). What it binds is not known. The entry originates in a study of shared clonotypes between healthy human individuals. Study overall: The study drew on a couple of women and three men aged 18 to 49 as donors. Study outcomes and limitations: Roughly 5% of naive CD4 clonotypes were shared across a handful of donors.

TCRdb's table, derived via immunoSEQ multiplex PCR, lists solely in-frame clones and lacks some. Of roughly 2.6 million clones listed, around 94% are singletons. None of the donors, who were healthy HIV-negative adults, had recently had acute infections or vaccinations. The origin of this receptor is a man aged 18 to 30 in good health. The sample comprised naive CD4+ T cells sorted from blood. Described subset: CD45RA+ positively selected.

In DNA, the CDR3 is TGTGCCAGCTCACCACCTACAGGTCTTCTAGGGTCACCCCTCCACTTT. Protein product: CASSPPTGLLGSPLHF. The chain joins TRBV18 to TRBJ1-6, with D perhaps TRBD1 (5 bases). The CDR3 spans 16 residues. V was pared by 0 bases and J by 10 bases, with 16 bases between. The germline V gene encodes CDR1 KGHSH and CDR2 LQKENI.